This entry is about one T cell receptor (beta chain). Its specificity is unknown. The sample is drawn from a study of T-cell memory formation after mild COVID-19. As for the study in general: Clusters were largely donor specific. Study results and limitations: CD4/CD8 balance characterized clones contracting day 15 to 85, and CD4+ skew characterized later expanders. The CD4+ clones that contracted clustered mainly within CM and EM, and the CD8+ clones concentrated in EMRA.

From 5'RACE with constant-segment primers came TCR alpha and TCR beta cDNA libraries that carried sample barcodes and UMIs. TCRdb called the 5' RACE reads again in MiXCR, with one record for every CDR3 protein. The data contain some 440,000 distinct CDR3 sequences, more than 20% of them singletons. Germline V gene sequence: CDR1 GTSNPN, CDR2 SVGIG (reference sequence). V was pared by 7 bases and J by 8 bases, with 14 bases between. There are 12 residues in the CDR3. The sample taken for sequencing was PBMCs or a T cell subset sorted from them (not recorded which). The V and J genes are TRBV30 and TRBJ2-2; weak D call: TRBD2 (7 bases). The receptor was derived from an adult woman who had mild COVID-19 (a few samples of this study predate the infection). Cell type and time point are not known. The CDR3 DNA sequence: TGTGCCTCGGGGGGCCCAACAGGGGAGCTGTTTTTT. Its translation is CASGGPTGELFF.